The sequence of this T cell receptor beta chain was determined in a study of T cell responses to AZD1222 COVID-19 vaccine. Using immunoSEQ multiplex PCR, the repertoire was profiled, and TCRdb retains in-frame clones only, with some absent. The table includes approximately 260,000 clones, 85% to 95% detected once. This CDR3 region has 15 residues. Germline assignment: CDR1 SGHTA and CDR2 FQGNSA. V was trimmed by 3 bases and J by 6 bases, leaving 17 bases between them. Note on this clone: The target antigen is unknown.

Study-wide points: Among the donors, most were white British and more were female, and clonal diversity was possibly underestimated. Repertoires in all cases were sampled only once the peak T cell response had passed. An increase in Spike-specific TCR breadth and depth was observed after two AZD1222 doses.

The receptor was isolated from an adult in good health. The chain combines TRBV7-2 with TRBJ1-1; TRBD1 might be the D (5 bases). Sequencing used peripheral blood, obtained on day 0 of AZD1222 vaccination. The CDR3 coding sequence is TGTGCCAGCAGCTTTTTGGGCAGGGTTTCCGCTGAAGCTTTCTTT. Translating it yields CASSFLGRVSAEAFF.